Below, 18 T cell receptor beta chains from the same sample are listed, as sequenced in a study of blood T cell repertoires in COVID-19. Using immunoSEQ multiplex PCR, the repertoire was profiled, and TCRdb retains in-frame clones only, with some absent. Here the sample spans around 250,000 clones, around 83% being singletons. The specimen sequenced was PBMCs or T cells enriched from blood (not recorded which). Every receptor here comes from a woman in her forties or fifties who had been exposed to COVID-19.

The chain is built from TRBV5-5 and TRBJ1-5; 9 nucleotides agree with TRBD1. Trimming removed 4 bases from V and 2 bases from J; junction bases left unmatched: 4. CDR1 and CDR2 from the germline V gene are SGHKS and YYEKEE (reference sequence). This CDR3 comprises 15 residues. CDR3 sequence: CASSPGQGRNQPQHF. CDR3 DNA: TGTGCCAGCAGCCCGGGACAGGGTCGCAATCAGCCCCAGCATTTT. Looking up the rest from reference TRBV5-5 and TRBJ1-5 gives the full variable domain: DAGVTQSPTHLIKTRGQQVTLRCSPISGHKSVSWYQQVLGQGPQFIFQYYEKEERGRGNFPDRFSARQFPNYSSELNVNALLLGDSALYLCASSPGQGRNQPQHFGDGTRLSIL.

V is TRBV3-1 (or the pseudogene TRBV3-2) and J is TRBJ1-1, with D maybe TRBD1 (6 bases). This CDR3 is built from 14 residues. V shed 4 bases and J shed 1 base, with 10 bases lying between them. The germline CDR1 and CDR2 sequences are LGHDT and YNNKEL (reference sequence). The CDR3 protein is CASSLKGQNTEAFF. The CDR3 coding sequence is TGTGCCAGCAGCCTAAAGGGACAGAACACTGAAGCTTTCTTT.

A single count supports this clone. The chain employs TRBV10-3 and TRBJ1-2; 7 nucleotides match TRBD1. There are 16 residues in the CDR3. CDR1 is ENHRY, CDR2 SYGVKD, per germline. The V gene end was trimmed by 6 bases and the J gene end by 4 bases; junction bases not matched to a gene: 14. The CDR3 protein is CAISRTGTESTYGYTF. The DNA of the CDR3 is TGTGCCATCAGCCGAACCGGGACAGAGAGCACCTATGGCTACACCTTC.

Remarks on this clone: The same CDR3 is also encoded by other DNA sequences in this sample. The CDR3 DNA reads TGTGCCAGTAGTACCCAGACAGGGACTGAAGCTTTCTTT. Its protein product is CASSTQTGTEAFF. V and J are TRBV19 and TRBJ1-1; TRBD1 matches 7 bases. Trimming removed 4 bases from V and 5 bases from J; junction bases left unmatched: 4. The CDR3 contains 13 residues. Germline V lookup: CDR1 LNHDA, CDR2 SQIVND (reference sequence).

The chain recombines TRBV2 with TRBJ2-5, with D possibly matching TRBD2 (7 bases). This CDR3 contains 16 residues. The V end was cut by 3 bases, the J end by 4 bases, with 18 bases between. Germline V gives CDR1 SNHLY, CDR2 FYNNEI. CDR3 DNA sequence: TGTGCCAGCAGTGAGGGAGGGGGGAACTTCCGAGAGACCCAGTACTTC. Translating gives CASSEGGGNFRETQYF. Based on the CDR3 plus reference TRBV2 and TRBJ2-5, the full variable domain is EPEVTQTPSHQVTQMGQEVILRCVPISNHLYFYWYRQILGQKVEFLVSFYNNEISEKSEIFDDQFSVERPDGSNFTLKIRSTKLEDSAMYFCASSEGGGNFRETQYFGPGTRLLVL.

This clone came up a few times. The V and J genes are TRBV5-4 and TRBJ1-2; a weak D match, TRBD1 (6 bases). Germline values: CDR1 SGHNT, CDR2 YYREEE (reference sequence). CDR3 length: 16 amino acids. Between the trimmed V and J ends, which lost 6 bases and 0 bases, there was a span of 18 bases. The CDR3 reads CASKSRITGTNYGYTF. DNA for the CDR3: TGTGCCAGCAAATCGCGGATAACAGGGACTAACTATGGCTACACCTTC.

This chain uses TRBV10-3 with TRBJ1-4, with D perhaps TRBD1 (6 bases). Germline assignment: CDR1 ENHRY and CDR2 SYGVKD. This CDR3 spans 15 amino acids. The ends were cut back, 10 bases at V and 5 bases at J, with 20 bases in the middle. In DNA, the CDR3 is TGTGCCACCGGCCGTATACAGGGTTCAAATGAAAAACTGTTTTTT. Amino acid sequence: CATGRIQGSNEKLFF.

The chain joins TRBV27 to TRBJ1-6; TRBD1 agrees at 7 bases. V was pared by 2 bases and J by 5 bases, with 6 bases of the junction left unmatched. CDR1 MNHEY and CDR2 SMNVEV come from the germline V gene (reference sequence). CDR3 length: 16 amino acids. The CDR3 is CASSLGQEDHNSPLHF. As DNA, the CDR3 is TGTGCCAGCAGTTTAGGACAGGAGGACCATAATTCACCCCTCCACTTT.

This chain connects TRBV7-9 to TRBJ1-2; possible D gene TRBD1, 5 bases. V was clipped by 4 bases and J by 4 bases, with 16 bases between them. Germline V CDR1 and CDR2: SEHNR, FQNEAQ (reference sequence). The CDR3 is 15 amino acids. The CDR3 sequence: CASSWSHGGTYGYTF. CDR3 DNA: TGTGCCAGCAGCTGGTCGCATGGGGGGACCTATGGCTACACCTTC.

This clone was seen just once. The CDR3 DNA reads as TGTGCCAGCAGCGTCGGGACAGGGGGTAACTATGGCTACACCTTC. It translates to CASSVGTGGNYGYTF. V gene TRBV9 combines with J gene TRBJ1-2; 11 bases line up with TRBD1. This CDR3 has 15 amino acids. V lost 2 bases to trimming and J lost 1 base; unmatched junction nucleotides: 1. CDR1 and CDR2 from the germline V gene are SGDLS and YYNGEE.

V gene TRBV4-3 combines with J gene TRBJ1-1; D is unresolved. Germline CDR1 is LGHNA and CDR2 is YSLEER. There are 14 residues in the CDR3. V was cut by 4 bases and J by 3 bases, with 12 bases left in between. The chain's CDR3 is CASSLTEGDTEAFF. The CDR3 DNA sequence: TGCGCCAGCAGCCTTACTGAGGGAGACACTGAAGCTTTCTTT.

The chain uses TRBV7-2 and TRBJ1-5; a possible D gene is TRBD1 (5 bases). The CDR3 has 14 residues. V was clipped by 5 bases and J by 0 bases, with 8 bases between them. The V gene's germline CDR1 is SGHTA and CDR2 FQGNSA. CDR3 protein: CASSKQVSNQPQHF. The CDR3 coding sequence is TGTGCCAGCAGCAAACAGGTTAGCAATCAGCCCCAGCATTTT.

The chain carries TRBV19 and TRBJ1-1; maybe TRBD1 (5 bases). Germline CDR1 LNHDA, CDR2 SQIVND (reference sequence). V lost 7 bases and J 1 base, leaving 16 bases between the germline ends. This CDR3 has 15 residues. Written as DNA, the CDR3 is TGTGCCAGTACCGGCCGGGAGGGACGGAACACTGAAGCTTTCTTT. Its translation is CASTGREGRNTEAFF.

This clone was recorded once. CDR3 sequence reads: CASSFGGPTNEQFF. The DNA of the CDR3 is TGTGCCAGCAGCTTCGGGGGGCCTACAAATGAGCAGTTCTTC. The V call is TRBV7-9, the J call TRBJ2-1; maybe TRBD2 (7 bases). CDR3 size: 14 residues. Germline V CDR1 and CDR2: SEHNR, FQNEAQ (reference sequence). The V end was cut by 3 bases, the J end by 7 bases, with 13 bases between.

The rearrangement joins TRBV15 to TRBJ1-1, with 7 positions matching TRBD1. Losses at the gene ends were 1 base for V and 5 bases for J; bases not matched to a gene: 4. The CDR3 totals 14 residues. Germline-derived CDR1 and CDR2 are LNHNV and YYDKDF (reference sequence). As DNA, the CDR3 is TGTGCCACCAGCAGAGTACAACAGGGGACTGAAGCTTTCTTT. Translating it yields CATSRVQQGTEAFF.

The V gene is TRBV10-2, the J gene TRBJ1-6, with 7 bases lining up with TRBD1. The CDR3 consists of 16 residues. CDR1 and CDR2 from the germline V gene are WSHSY and SAAADI. With V trimmed by 7 bases and J by 9 bases, 15 bases remained unmatched. For the CDR3, the DNA is TGCGCCAGCAACGAACCAGGGGGGACAACGGGTTCACCCCTCCACTTT. Encoded protein: CASNEPGGTTGSPLHF.

J is TRBJ1-3 and V is TRBV29-1; D remains ambiguous. V was cut by 7 bases and J by 4 bases, with 8 bases left in between. Germline V CDR1 and CDR2: SQVTM, ANQGSEA. The CDR3 spans 11 residues. The CDR3 loop is CSAGGGNTIYF. As DNA, the CDR3 is TGCAGCGCCGGAGGGGGAAACACCATATATTTT.

The J gene is TRBJ1-5, the V gene TRBV12-5; D gene unclear. Trimming stripped 0 bases from V and 0 bases from J, with 9 bases between. The germline V gene encodes CDR1 LGHNT and CDR2 FRNRAP. The length of the CDR3 is 16 residues. For the CDR3, the DNA is TGTGCTAGTGGTTTGGTACGAGGTAATAGCAATCAGCCCCAGCATTTT. Its protein is CASGLVRGNSNQPQHF.